This TCR beta chain was sequenced during a study of control samples from healthy donors and cancer patients. Profiled with immunoSEQ multiplex PCR; TCRdb holds only in-frame clones, not every one. The repertoire holds about 110,000 clones, approximately 90% seen once, with about 16% in the top ten. Looked up from germline, CDR1 is KGHSH and CDR2 is LQKENI. The CDR3 length is 19 residues. The V segment lost 2 bases and the J segment 1 base; nucleotides outside the gene matches: 16. This receptor was obtained from a woman aged 50 to 60 in good health. The sample comprised blood. The chain is built from TRBV18 and TRBJ2-5; 7 nucleotides agree with TRBD1. The CDR3 nucleotides are TGTGCCAGCTCACCAGCAAAACGAGGACAGGTATCGGGCCAAGAGACCCAGTACTTC. The encoded protein is CASSPAKRGQVSGQETQYF.